This T cell receptor beta chain was identified in a study of regulatory T cells in long-lasting Graves disease. At the level of the study: In persistent Graves' disease, antithyroid drugs had been taken for over 5 years and TSH receptor antibodies stayed positive. Points from the study as a whole: The work looked only at peripheral blood and did not look at thyroid tissue.

Time point denoted: persistent/refractory GD, antithyroid drugs over 5 years with positive TRAb. The authors made the TCR library using RNA they extracted from PBMCs. An endocrinology unit in Xi'an, China, supplied the patients. Comment on this clonotype: Its antigen is still unknown.

The CDR3 has 12 amino acids. Unmatched junction bases numbered 4, after V lost 3 bases and J lost 7 bases. Germline CDR1 and CDR2: DFQATT and SNEGSKA (reference sequence). CDR3-region Arm-PCR and iRepertoire HTBI primers produced the TCR beta libraries. TCRdb used MiXCR to reprocess the multiplex PCR reads, holding one entry per CDR3 protein. The repertoire includes about 660,000 distinct CDR3 sequences, approximately 31% of them detected once, and under 50% sits in the top ten. This TCR was sampled from a female donor with Graves disease. The material was peripheral blood mononuclear cells (PBMCs), obtained when the disease was refractory, from a patient treated with antithyroid drugs. V is TRBV20-1 and J is TRBJ2-7; TRBD2 matches 9 bases. The CDR3 bases are TGCAGTGCTAGCGCGGGAGGGCGGGAGCAGTACTTC. It is translated as CSASAGGREQYF.